Presented here are 9 T cell receptor beta chains from one specimen sequenced in a study of early T cells in non-severe SARS-CoV-2 infection (dated by TCRdb to about 2021). The library relied on 5' RACE. The sequencer listed for this sample is NextSeq 500. Using fastp at Q25 and MiXCR, TCRdb reprocessed the public reads and kept productive beta chains. Each CDR3 protein appears once, grouped with its most common genes and DNA. For this sample there are tens of thousands of distinct CDR3 sequences; more than 4.5% appear just once. The biggest ten clones account for about 6.9% of the sample. The source material was whole blood. Receptors were obtained from an adult who was a healthcare worker with PCR-confirmed SARS-CoV-2 infection or an uninfected control (not recorded which).

This clonotype was seen repeatedly, ten times or more. The V and J genes are TRBV5-6 and TRBJ1-5; no clear D gene. Trimming stripped 2 bases from V and 3 bases from J, with 9 bases between. Germline CDR1 reads SGHDT; CDR2 reads YYEEEE. The CDR3 has 14 residues. The CDR3 reads CASSLDGSNQPQHF. Written as DNA, the CDR3 is TGTGCCAGCAGCTTAGATGGGTCCAATCAGCCCCAGCATTTT.

Many counts were recorded for this clonotype. V usage is TRBV2 and J usage is TRBJ2-7; TRBD1 matches 8 bases. V dropped 6 bases and J dropped 0; count of bases not matched to a gene: 7. Germline CDR1 is SNHLY and CDR2 is FYNNEI. This CDR3 has 15 amino acids. The CDR3 here is CASRLGQGPSYEQYF. Here the CDR3 DNA reads TGTGCCAGCAGATTAGGACAGGGACCCTCCTACGAGCAGTACTTC.

The chain carries TRBV7-9 and TRBJ1-2, with D perhaps matching TRBD1 (5 bases). The CDR3 spans 14 residues. CDR1 and CDR2 (germline): SEHNR, FQNEAQ (reference sequence). The V end lost 6 bases, the J end lost 4 bases, and 15 bases lay between the germline ends. The DNA for the CDR3 is TGTGCCAGCAGTCTAGAAGGGGATGGCTATGGCTACACCTTC. Its translation: CASSLEGDGYGYTF.

J is TRBJ1-1 and V is TRBV18; D might be TRBD1 (5 bases). Germline CDR1 and CDR2: KGHSH and LQKENI. V was cut by 7 bases and J by 0 bases, with 12 bases left in between. This CDR3 contains 14 residues. The CDR3 region has the DNA TGTGCCAGCTTTCGGGACCTCATGAACACTGAAGCTTTCTTT. It yields the protein CASFRDLMNTEAFF.

This clonotype appeared many times. This CDR3 is CSARAIAEGYNEQFF. Written as DNA, the CDR3 is TGCAGTGCTAGAGCTATAGCGGAAGGCTACAATGAGCAGTTCTTC. J is TRBJ2-1 and V is TRBV20-1, with D tentatively TRBD2 (6 bases). Germline V lookup: CDR1 DFQATT, CDR2 SNEGSKA (reference sequence). Trimming took off 1 base at V and 3 bases at J, with 13 bases between the two ends. The length of the CDR3 is 15 residues.

This clonotype was detected ten times or more. This chain uses TRBV18 with TRBJ1-6; TRBD1 is a possible D gene (6 bases). Between the trimmed V and J ends, which lost 6 bases and 8 bases, there was a span of 14 bases. Germline assignment: CDR1 KGHSH and CDR2 LQKENI. The CDR3 is 14 residues long. CDR3 in DNA: TGTGCCAGCTCTCCAGGGAACAGGGATTCACCCCTCCACTTT. Translated: CASSPGNRDSPLHF.

This clonotype came up many times. The rearrangement uses TRBV28 and TRBJ1-6, with 10 bases identical to TRBD1. The V segment lost 6 bases and the J segment 5 bases; nucleotides outside the gene matches: 4. The germline gives CDR1 MDHEN, CDR2 SYDVKM. This CDR3 has 15 residues. CDR3 nucleotides: TGTGCCAGCAGGGCTGACAGGGGGCATAATTCACCCCTCCACTTT. This codes for CASRADRGHNSPLHF.

This clonotype was seen at least ten times. The rearrangement links TRBV7-3 to TRBJ2-2; the D gene could be TRBD1 or TRBD2 (6 bases each). V lost 2 bases and J 4 bases, leaving 14 bases between the germline ends. The V gene's germline CDR1 is SGHTA and CDR2 FQGTGA. CDR3 size: 16 residues. This chain's CDR3 is CASSLRSRGGTGELFF. DNA of the CDR3: TGTGCCAGCAGCTTACGAAGCAGGGGAGGCACCGGGGAGCTGTTTTTT.

This clonotype was observed at least ten times. The rearrangement links TRBV29-1 to TRBJ2-1; D uncertain. Germline lookup yields CDR1 SQVTM and CDR2 ANQGSEA. The CDR3 consists of 12 residues. The V end was cut by 3 bases, the J end by 6 bases, with 9 bases between. Here the CDR3 reads CSVDGRLNEQFF. The CDR3 coding sequence is TGCAGCGTTGACGGGCGACTCAATGAGCAGTTCTTC.